The rows below give T cell receptor beta chains drawn from one sample of a study of vaccination effects on CD4 cells after COVID-19. Clones were sequenced by immunoSEQ multiplex PCR, and TCRdb holds only the in-frame ones, with some missing. This table holds over 65,000 clones, roughly 80% found once. Antigens of these TCRs are unknown. Sequenced here: CD4+ T cells from PBMCs cultured without peptide, sampled before COVID-19 vaccination. These receptors all come from a human donor who received a COVID-19 vaccine. The CDR3 runs from the conserved cysteine through the conserved F or W. A D gene is named only where the DNA matches it firmly. Rows may omit the clone size; those that give it use once, few, many or a size class.

abundance: -
d_gene: -
j_gene: TRBJ2-4
v_gene: TRBV10-3
CDR3nt: TGTGCCATCAGGGGACCCGAGGGGCTATCCAAAAACATTCAGTACTTC
CDR3aa: CAIRGPEGLSKNIQYF

abundance: -
d_gene: TRBD1
j_gene: TRBJ2-1
v_gene: TRBV7-3
CDR3nt: TGTGCCAGCAGCCCGAGGGACAGGGGGTCGAAGTTCTTC
CDR3aa: CASSPRDRGSKFF

abundance: -
d_gene: -
j_gene: TRBJ2-1
v_gene: TRBV9
CDR3nt: TGTGCCAGCAGCGTAGGGGGACAAAACTACAATGAGCAGTTCTTC
CDR3aa: CASSVGGQNYNEQFF

abundance: -
d_gene: TRBD2
j_gene: TRBJ2-3
v_gene: TRBV3-1/TRBV3-2
CDR3nt: TGTGCCAGCAGCCAAGCGATACCCTCTAGCGGACCCACAGATACGCAGTATTTT
CDR3aa: CASSQAIPSSGPTDTQYF

abundance: -
d_gene: TRBD1
j_gene: TRBJ1-1
v_gene: TRBV28
CDR3nt: TGTGCCAGCAGTTTGAGTCAACAGGGGGCTTTCGAAGCTTTCTTT
CDR3aa: CASSLSQQGAFEAFF

abundance: few
d_gene: -
j_gene: TRBJ2-2
v_gene: TRBV5-1
CDR3nt: TGCGCCAGCAGCTTGCAGACACTTAACACCGGGGAGCTGTTTTTT
CDR3aa: CASSLQTLNTGELFF

abundance: -
d_gene: -
j_gene: TRBJ2-2
v_gene: TRBV5-6
CDR3nt: TGTGCCAGCGCAGGGGAAGAAACCGGGGAGCTGTTTTTT
CDR3aa: CASAGEETGELFF

abundance: -
d_gene: TRBD1
j_gene: TRBJ2-1
v_gene: TRBV5-4
CDR3nt: TGTGCCAGCAGCATGACAGGGGCGGATGAGCAGTTCTTC
CDR3aa: CASSMTGADEQFF

abundance: -
d_gene: -
j_gene: TRBJ2-1
v_gene: TRBV7-2
CDR3nt: TGTGCCAGCAGCTCGCTAGGATACTCCTACAATGAGCAGTTCTTC
CDR3aa: CASSSLGYSYNEQFF

abundance: -
d_gene: -
j_gene: TRBJ2-3
v_gene: TRBV7-2
CDR3nt: TGTGCCAGCAGCTTAGGAGGCAGGGGCGCAGATACGCAGTATTTT
CDR3aa: CASSLGGRGADTQYF

abundance: few
d_gene: TRBD2
j_gene: TRBJ2-1
v_gene: TRBV5-1
CDR3nt: TGCGCCAGCAGGGAGCTAGCGGGGGACTACAATGAGCAGTTCTTC
CDR3aa: CASRELAGDYNEQFF

abundance: -
d_gene: -
j_gene: TRBJ1-5
v_gene: TRBV6-2/TRBV6-3
CDR3nt: TGTGCCAGCAGTGCCGGACAGAGTTATAGCAATCAGCCCCAGCATTTT
CDR3aa: CASSAGQSYSNQPQHF

abundance: few
d_gene: -
j_gene: TRBJ1-5
v_gene: TRBV6-2/TRBV6-3
CDR3nt: TGTGCCAGCAGTTACGGTCAGTTCAATCAGCCCCAGCATTTT
CDR3aa: CASSYGQFNQPQHF

abundance: -
d_gene: TRBD2
j_gene: TRBJ2-3
v_gene: TRBV19
CDR3nt: TGTGCCAGTAGTATGATAAGAAGCGGGGCAGATACGCAGTATTTT
CDR3aa: CASSMIRSGADTQYF

abundance: -
d_gene: TRBD1
j_gene: TRBJ2-5
v_gene: TRBV5-4
CDR3nt: TGTGCCAGCAGCTTGGACAGGGGACAAGAGACCCAGTACTTC
CDR3aa: CASSLDRGQETQYF

abundance: -
d_gene: -
j_gene: TRBJ1-2
v_gene: TRBV27
CDR3nt: TGTGCCAGCCCCTTAGGCGTGAGAAACTATGGCTACACCTTC
CDR3aa: CASPLGVRNYGYTF

abundance: -
d_gene: -
j_gene: TRBJ2-2
v_gene: TRBV9
CDR3nt: TGTGCCAGCAGCGTAGCTTCAGGGGTGGGGGAGCTGTTTTTT
CDR3aa: CASSVASGVGELFF

abundance: -
d_gene: -
j_gene: TRBJ1-5
v_gene: TRBV2
CDR3nt: TGTGCCAGCAGTGACACAAATCAGCCCCAGCATTTT
CDR3aa: CASSDTNQPQHF

abundance: -
d_gene: -
j_gene: TRBJ1-5
v_gene: TRBV2
CDR3nt: TGTGCCAGCAGATTTACAGAGGGGAATCAGCCCCAGCATTTT
CDR3aa: CASRFTEGNQPQHF

abundance: -
d_gene: -
j_gene: TRBJ2-2
v_gene: TRBV28
CDR3nt: TGTGCCAGCAGTCCCTCATCACAGGGCACCGGGGAGCTGTTTTTT
CDR3aa: CASSPSSQGTGELFF

abundance: -
d_gene: TRBD2
j_gene: TRBJ2-2
v_gene: TRBV5-4
CDR3nt: TGTGCCAGCAGCCCCGGGGGGTGGGACGGGGAGCTGTTTTTT
CDR3aa: CASSPGGWDGELFF

abundance: -
d_gene: -
j_gene: TRBJ2-2
v_gene: TRBV6-5
CDR3nt: TGTGCCAGCACCTTGATCGGGGAGCTGTTTTTT
CDR3aa: CASTLIGELFF

abundance: -
d_gene: -
j_gene: TRBJ1-4
v_gene: TRBV4-1
CDR3nt: TGCGCCAGCAGCCAAGGGGAGGATGAAAAACTGTTTTTT
CDR3aa: CASSQGEDEKLFF

abundance: -
d_gene: -
j_gene: TRBJ1-4
v_gene: TRBV6-1
CDR3nt: TGTGCCAGCAGTGAAGCGGTCGGAAGGGGAAGGCCAAATGAAAAACTGTTTTTT
CDR3aa: CASSEAVGRGRPNEKLFF

abundance: -
d_gene: -
j_gene: TRBJ2-3
v_gene: TRBV30
CDR3nt: TGTGCCTGGAGTATGAGGGGGTCAGATACGCAGTATTTT
CDR3aa: CAWSMRGSDTQYF

abundance: -
d_gene: -
j_gene: TRBJ2-3
v_gene: TRBV5-1
CDR3nt: TGCGCCAGCAGGGATTCAGGGAACGGGGGCATAAGCACAGATACGCAGTATTTT
CDR3aa: CASRDSGNGGISTDTQYF

abundance: once
d_gene: TRBD2
j_gene: TRBJ2-4
v_gene: TRBV7-2
CDR3nt: TGTGCCAGCAGTCCCTCGACTAGCTGGAACATTCAGTACTTC
CDR3aa: CASSPSTSWNIQYF

abundance: few
d_gene: -
j_gene: TRBJ1-1
v_gene: TRBV27
CDR3nt: TGTGCCAGCAGTTTGTCGGACAGAGATGAAGCTTTCTTT
CDR3aa: CASSLSDRDEAFF

abundance: -
d_gene: -
j_gene: TRBJ2-5
v_gene: TRBV5-4
CDR3nt: TGTGCCAGCAGCTTGCGCGGGCAAGAGACCCAGTACTTC
CDR3aa: CASSLRGQETQYF

abundance: -
d_gene: -
j_gene: TRBJ2-3
v_gene: TRBV5-1
CDR3nt: TGCGCCAGTCAAAGCTCCCCGGGACTCATCACAGATACGCAGTATTTT
CDR3aa: CASQSSPGLITDTQYF

abundance: -
d_gene: TRBD2
j_gene: TRBJ2-1
v_gene: TRBV29-1
CDR3nt: TGCAGCGTCCTAGAAGGACTAGCGGGGGGCTCTTATCTAAGCTCCTACAATGAGCAGTTCTTC
CDR3aa: CSVLEGLAGGSYLSSYNEQFF

abundance: few
d_gene: TRBD1
j_gene: TRBJ2-5
v_gene: TRBV7-9
CDR3nt: TGTGCCAGCAGCTCGGGGGACAGGGAACAAGAGACCCAGTACTTC
CDR3aa: CASSSGDREQETQYF

abundance: once
d_gene: -
j_gene: TRBJ2-3
v_gene: TRBV5-1
CDR3nt: TGCGCCAGCAGCACTGTCCCGGCAGATACGCAGTATTTT
CDR3aa: CASSTVPADTQYF

abundance: once
d_gene: -
j_gene: TRBJ1-2
v_gene: TRBV4-2
CDR3nt: TGTGCCAGCAGCCCCGGGCAGGACTATGGCTACACCTTC
CDR3aa: CASSPGQDYGYTF

abundance: -
d_gene: -
j_gene: TRBJ2-5
v_gene: TRBV18
CDR3nt: TGTGCCAGCTCACGGGCTAGCGCGATCCAAGAGACCCAGTACTTC
CDR3aa: CASSRASAIQETQYF

abundance: few
d_gene: -
j_gene: TRBJ2-2
v_gene: TRBV7-9
CDR3nt: TGTGCCAGCAGCCACCACGTCGAAGTGGGGGAGCTGTTTTTT
CDR3aa: CASSHHVEVGELFF

abundance: -
d_gene: -
j_gene: TRBJ2-1
v_gene: TRBV27
CDR3nt: TGTGCCAGCAGTAAAATGGTAGGGGGGCTAAATGAACAGTTCTTC
CDR3aa: CASSKMVGGLNEQFF

abundance: -
d_gene: -
j_gene: TRBJ1-1
v_gene: TRBV2
CDR3nt: TGTGCCAGCAGTGGGCAGGGACCCTCCGGCACTGAAGCTTTCTTT
CDR3aa: CASSGQGPSGTEAFF

abundance: -
d_gene: TRBD1
j_gene: TRBJ2-1
v_gene: TRBV6-5
CDR3nt: TGTGCCAGCAGGGCGACAGGGGGCTTGTATGAGCAGTTCTTC
CDR3aa: CASRATGGLYEQFF

abundance: -
d_gene: TRBD2
j_gene: TRBJ2-5
v_gene: TRBV15
CDR3nt: TGTGCCACCAGCACCCCACTAGCGGGCATAGAGACCCAGTACTTC
CDR3aa: CATSTPLAGIETQYF

abundance: once
d_gene: -
j_gene: TRBJ1-2
v_gene: TRBV5-1
CDR3nt: TGCGCCAGCAGCTTGGGTTCCACAGGAGGGAGCTACACCTTC
CDR3aa: CASSLGSTGGSYTF

abundance: -
d_gene: -
j_gene: TRBJ1-1
v_gene: TRBV19
CDR3nt: TGTGCCAGTTCGGTTACAAAGAACACTGAAGCTTTCTTT
CDR3aa: CASSVTKNTEAFF

abundance: -
d_gene: -
j_gene: TRBJ1-2
v_gene: TRBV28
CDR3nt: TGTGCCAGCGTTAAACAGGGAAATGGCTACACCTTC
CDR3aa: CASVKQGNGYTF

abundance: -
d_gene: TRBD1
j_gene: TRBJ1-3
v_gene: TRBV6-5
CDR3nt: TGTGCCAGCAGCGGACAGGGGAGAAACACCATATATTTT
CDR3aa: CASSGQGRNTIYF

abundance: -
d_gene: -
j_gene: TRBJ1-3
v_gene: TRBV30
CDR3nt: TGTGCCTGGACGCAGGGCTGGGCTGGAAACACCATATATTTT
CDR3aa: CAWTQGWAGNTIYF

abundance: -
d_gene: TRBD1
j_gene: TRBJ2-6
v_gene: TRBV6-5
CDR3nt: TGTGCCAGCACCGCCGGGACAGGGGGTCGCCATTCTATTTTC
CDR3aa: CASTAGTGGRHSIF

abundance: -
d_gene: -
j_gene: TRBJ2-6
v_gene: TRBV7-3
CDR3nt: TGTGCCAGCAGCTTAAAAAGGGGCAGGGAAGGTACTGGGGCCAACGTCCTGACTTTC
CDR3aa: CASSLKRGREGTGANVLTF

abundance: -
d_gene: -
j_gene: TRBJ2-6
v_gene: TRBV7-3
CDR3nt: TGTGCCAGCAGCTTATGGACTCCATCTGGGGCCAACGTCCTGACTTTC
CDR3aa: CASSLWTPSGANVLTF

abundance: -
d_gene: -
j_gene: TRBJ2-3
v_gene: TRBV6-2/TRBV6-3
CDR3nt: TGTGCCAGCAGTCCAGCCCTGACTAGATTGGATACGCAGTATTTT
CDR3aa: CASSPALTRLDTQYF

abundance: -
d_gene: -
j_gene: TRBJ2-2
v_gene: TRBV14
CDR3nt: TGTGCCAGCAGCCCATGGACCGCATCTGCGAACACCGGGGAGCTGTTTTTT
CDR3aa: CASSPWTASANTGELFF

abundance: -
d_gene: TRBD2
j_gene: TRBJ2-5
v_gene: TRBV7-9
CDR3nt: TGTGCCAGCAGCTTATCGGGACTAGAAGAGACCCAGTACTTC
CDR3aa: CASSLSGLEETQYF